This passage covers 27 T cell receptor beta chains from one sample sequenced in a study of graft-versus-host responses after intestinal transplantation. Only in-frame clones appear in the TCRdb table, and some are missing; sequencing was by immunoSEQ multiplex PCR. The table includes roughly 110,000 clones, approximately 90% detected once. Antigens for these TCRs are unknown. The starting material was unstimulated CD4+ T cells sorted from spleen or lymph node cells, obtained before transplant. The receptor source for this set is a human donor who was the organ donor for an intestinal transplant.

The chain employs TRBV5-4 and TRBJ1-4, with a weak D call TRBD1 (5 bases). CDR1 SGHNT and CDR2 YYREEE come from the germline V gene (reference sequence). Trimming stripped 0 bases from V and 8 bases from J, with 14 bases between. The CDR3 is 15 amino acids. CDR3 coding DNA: TGTGCCAGCAGCTTGGCCGGCAGCGGGGGAGAAAAACTGTTTTTT. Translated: CASSLAGSGGEKLFF. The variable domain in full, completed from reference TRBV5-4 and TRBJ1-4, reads ETGVTQSPTHLIKTRGQQVTLRCSSQSGHNTVSWYQQALGQGPQFIFQYYREEENGRGNFPPRFSGLQFPNYSSELNVNALELDDSALYLCASSLAGSGGEKLFFGSGTQLSVL.

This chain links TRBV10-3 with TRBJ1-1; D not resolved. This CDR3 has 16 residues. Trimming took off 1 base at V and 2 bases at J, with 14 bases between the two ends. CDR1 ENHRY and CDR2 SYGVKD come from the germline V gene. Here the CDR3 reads CAISEYLGNSNTEAFF. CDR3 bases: TGTGCCATCAGTGAGTATTTAGGGAACTCTAACACTGAAGCTTTCTTT.

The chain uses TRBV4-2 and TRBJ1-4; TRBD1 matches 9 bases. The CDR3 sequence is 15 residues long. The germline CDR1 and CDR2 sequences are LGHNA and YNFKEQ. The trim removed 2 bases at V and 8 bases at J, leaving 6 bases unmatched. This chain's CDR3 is CASSQQDRGGEKLFF. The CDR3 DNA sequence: TGTGCCAGCAGCCAACAGGACAGGGGAGGAGAAAAACTGTTTTTT.

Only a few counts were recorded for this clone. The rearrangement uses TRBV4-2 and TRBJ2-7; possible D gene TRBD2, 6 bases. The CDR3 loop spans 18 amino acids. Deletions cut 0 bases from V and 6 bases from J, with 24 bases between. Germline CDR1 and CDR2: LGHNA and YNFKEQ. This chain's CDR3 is CASSQDLGSPVEGREQYF. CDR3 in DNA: TGTGCCAGCAGCCAAGATCTCGGTAGCCCGGTGGAGGGCCGCGAGCAGTACTTC.

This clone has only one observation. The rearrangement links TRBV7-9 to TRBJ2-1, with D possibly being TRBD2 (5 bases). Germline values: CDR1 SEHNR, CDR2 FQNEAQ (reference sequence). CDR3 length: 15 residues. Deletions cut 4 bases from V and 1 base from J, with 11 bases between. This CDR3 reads CASSSRTGSYNEQFF. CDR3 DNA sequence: TGTGCCAGCAGCTCTCGGACTGGGTCCTACAATGAGCAGTTCTTC.

For the CDR3, the DNA is TGTGCCAGCAGCGTAGGGGCTGGGCAGGTGGGCTACGAGCAGTACTTC. Encoded protein: CASSVGAGQVGYEQYF. The genes are TRBV9 and TRBJ2-7; no clear D gene. V dropped 0 bases and J dropped 3 bases, with 16 bases sitting between them. This CDR3 has 16 residues. The V gene's germline CDR1 is SGDLS and CDR2 YYNGEE.

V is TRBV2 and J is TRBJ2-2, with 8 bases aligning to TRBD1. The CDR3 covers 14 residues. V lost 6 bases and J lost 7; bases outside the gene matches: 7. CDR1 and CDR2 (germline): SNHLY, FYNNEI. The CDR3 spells CASRRQGAFGELFF. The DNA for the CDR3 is TGTGCCAGCAGGCGTCAGGGGGCTTTCGGGGAGCTGTTTTTT.

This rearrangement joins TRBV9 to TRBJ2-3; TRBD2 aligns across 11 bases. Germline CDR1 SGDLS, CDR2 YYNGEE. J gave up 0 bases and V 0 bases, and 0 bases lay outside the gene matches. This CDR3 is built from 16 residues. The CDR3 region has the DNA TGTGCCAGCAGCGTAGGGACTAGCGGGAGCACAGATACGCAGTATTTT. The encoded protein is CASSVGTSGSTDTQYF.

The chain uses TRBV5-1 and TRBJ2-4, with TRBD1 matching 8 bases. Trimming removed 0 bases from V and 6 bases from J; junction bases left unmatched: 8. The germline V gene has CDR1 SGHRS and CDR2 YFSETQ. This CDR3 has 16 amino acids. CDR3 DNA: TGCGCCAGCAGCTTGGAGGCAGGGGGCCCCCCAAACATTCAGTACTTC. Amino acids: CASSLEAGGPPNIQYF.

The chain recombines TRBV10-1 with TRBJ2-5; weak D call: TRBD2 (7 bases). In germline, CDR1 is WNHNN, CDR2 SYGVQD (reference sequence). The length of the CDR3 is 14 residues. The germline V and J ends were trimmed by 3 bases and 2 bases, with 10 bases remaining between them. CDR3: CASSEGGAQETQYF. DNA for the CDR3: TGCGCCAGCAGTGAAGGGGGGGCACAAGAGACCCAGTACTTC.

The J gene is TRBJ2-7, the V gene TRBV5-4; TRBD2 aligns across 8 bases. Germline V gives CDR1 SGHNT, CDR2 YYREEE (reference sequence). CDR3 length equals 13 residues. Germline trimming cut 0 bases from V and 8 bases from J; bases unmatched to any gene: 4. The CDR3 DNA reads TGTGCCAGCAGCTTGGAACTAGCGGAAAAGCAGTACTTC. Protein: CASSLELAEKQYF.

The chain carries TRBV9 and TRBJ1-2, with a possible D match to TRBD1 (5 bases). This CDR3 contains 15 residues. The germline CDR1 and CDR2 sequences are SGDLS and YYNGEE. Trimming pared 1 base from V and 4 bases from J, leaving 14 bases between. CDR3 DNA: TGTGCCAGCAGCGTATCACACGGGGGGTTCTATGGCTACACCTTC. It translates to CASSVSHGGFYGYTF. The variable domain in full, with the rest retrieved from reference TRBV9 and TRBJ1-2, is DSGVTQTPKHLITATGQRVTLRCSPRSGDLSVYWYQQSLDQGLQFLIQYYNGEERAKGNILERFSAQQFPDLHSELNLSSLELGDSALYFCASSVSHGGFYGYTFGSGTRLTVV.

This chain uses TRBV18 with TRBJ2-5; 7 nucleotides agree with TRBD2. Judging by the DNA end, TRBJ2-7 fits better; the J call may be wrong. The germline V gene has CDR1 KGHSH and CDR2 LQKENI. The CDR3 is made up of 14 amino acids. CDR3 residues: CASSPGGGVYEQYF. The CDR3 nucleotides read TGTGCCAGCTCACCAGGCGGGGGAGTCTACGAGCAGTACTTC.

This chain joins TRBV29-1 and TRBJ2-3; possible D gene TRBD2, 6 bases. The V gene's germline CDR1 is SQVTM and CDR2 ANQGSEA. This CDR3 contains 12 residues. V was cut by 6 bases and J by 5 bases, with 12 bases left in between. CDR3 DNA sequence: TGCAGCGTAGTGACTAGGGAAGATACGCAGTATTTT. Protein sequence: CSVVTREDTQYF.

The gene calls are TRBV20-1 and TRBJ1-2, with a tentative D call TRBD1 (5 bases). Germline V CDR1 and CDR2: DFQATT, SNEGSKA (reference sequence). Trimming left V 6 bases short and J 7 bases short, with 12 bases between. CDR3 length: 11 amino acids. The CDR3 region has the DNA TGCAGTGCGGCCGGGGCGCGTGGCTACACCTTC. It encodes CSAAGARGYTF.

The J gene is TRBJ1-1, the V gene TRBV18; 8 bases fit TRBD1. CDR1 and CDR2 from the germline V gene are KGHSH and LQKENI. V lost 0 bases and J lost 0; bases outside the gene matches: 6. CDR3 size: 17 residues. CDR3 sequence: CASSPPGQALMNTEAFF. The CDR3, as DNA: TGTGCCAGCTCACCACCGGGACAGGCTCTCATGAACACTGAAGCTTTCTTT.

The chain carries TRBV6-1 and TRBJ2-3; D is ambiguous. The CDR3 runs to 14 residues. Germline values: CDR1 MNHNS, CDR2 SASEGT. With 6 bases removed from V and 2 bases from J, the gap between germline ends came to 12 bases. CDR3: CASSRQGHTDTQYF. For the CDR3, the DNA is TGTGCCAGCAGCCGACAAGGCCACACAGATACGCAGTATTTT.

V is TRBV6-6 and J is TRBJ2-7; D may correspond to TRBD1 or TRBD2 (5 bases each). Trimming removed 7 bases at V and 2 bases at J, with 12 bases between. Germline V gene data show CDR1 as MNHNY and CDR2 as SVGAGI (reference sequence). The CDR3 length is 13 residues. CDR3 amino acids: CASIPGPTYEQYF. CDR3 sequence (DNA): TGTGCCAGCATTCCGGGGCCCACCTACGAGCAGTACTTC.

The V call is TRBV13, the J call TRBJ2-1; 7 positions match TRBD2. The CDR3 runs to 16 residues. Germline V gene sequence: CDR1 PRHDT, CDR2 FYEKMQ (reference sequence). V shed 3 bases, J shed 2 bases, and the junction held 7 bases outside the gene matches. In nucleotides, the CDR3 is TGTGCCAGCAGCTTCCTAGCGGATAATACCTACAATGAGCAGTTCTTC. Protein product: CASSFLADNTYNEQFF.

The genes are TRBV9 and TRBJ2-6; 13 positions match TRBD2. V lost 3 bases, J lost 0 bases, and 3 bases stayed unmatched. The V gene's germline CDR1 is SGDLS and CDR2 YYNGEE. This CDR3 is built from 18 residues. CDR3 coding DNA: TGTGCCAGCAGCGGAGGACTAGCGGGAGTCTCTGGGGCCAACGTCCTGACTTTC. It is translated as CASSGGLAGVSGANVLTF.

The CDR3, as DNA: TGTGCCAGCAGTTACAGGGACACCGGGGAGCTGTTTTTT. Protein sequence: CASSYRDTGELFF. The chain joins TRBV6-5 to TRBJ2-2; D call uncertain. Trimming cost V 2 bases and J 3 bases, with 4 bases left between them. CDR3 length equals 13 residues. Germline CDR1 and CDR2: MNHEY and SVGAGI.

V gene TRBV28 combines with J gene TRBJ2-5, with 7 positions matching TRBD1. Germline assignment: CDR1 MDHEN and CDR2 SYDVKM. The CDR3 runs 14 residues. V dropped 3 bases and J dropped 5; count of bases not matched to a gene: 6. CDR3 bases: TGTGCCAGCAGTTTTTCAGGGGGTGGGGAGACCCAGTACTTC. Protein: CASSFSGGGETQYF.

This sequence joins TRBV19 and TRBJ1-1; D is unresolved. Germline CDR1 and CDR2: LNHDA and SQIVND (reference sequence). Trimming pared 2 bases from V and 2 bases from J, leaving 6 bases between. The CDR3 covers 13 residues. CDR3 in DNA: TGTGCCAGTAGTATACGCGGAAACACTGAAGCTTTCTTT. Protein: CASSIRGNTEAFF.

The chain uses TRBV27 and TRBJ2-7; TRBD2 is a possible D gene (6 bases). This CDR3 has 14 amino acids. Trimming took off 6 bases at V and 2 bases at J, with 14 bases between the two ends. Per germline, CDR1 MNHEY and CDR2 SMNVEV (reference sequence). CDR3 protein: CASSARGDPYEQYF. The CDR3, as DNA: TGTGCCAGCAGCGCCCGCGGGGACCCCTACGAGCAGTACTTC.

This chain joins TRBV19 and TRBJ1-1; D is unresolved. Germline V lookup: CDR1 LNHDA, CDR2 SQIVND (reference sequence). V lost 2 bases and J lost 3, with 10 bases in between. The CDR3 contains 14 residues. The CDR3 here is CASSIRQDHTEAFF. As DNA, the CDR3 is TGTGCCAGTAGTATAAGGCAGGACCACACTGAAGCTTTCTTT.

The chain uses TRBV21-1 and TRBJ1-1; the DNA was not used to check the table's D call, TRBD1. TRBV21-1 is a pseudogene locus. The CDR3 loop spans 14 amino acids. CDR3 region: CASSQGTVNTEAFF. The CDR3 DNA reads TGTGCCAGCAGCCAAGGGACAGTGAACACTGAAGCTTTCTTT.

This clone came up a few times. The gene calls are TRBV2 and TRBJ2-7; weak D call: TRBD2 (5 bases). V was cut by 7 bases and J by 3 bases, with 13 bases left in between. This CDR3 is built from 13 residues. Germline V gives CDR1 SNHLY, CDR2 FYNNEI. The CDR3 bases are TGTGCCAGCACGGAGGCAGCCGTCTACGAGCAGTACTTC. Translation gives CASTEAAVYEQYF. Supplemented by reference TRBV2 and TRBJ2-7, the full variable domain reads EPEVTQTPSHQVTQMGQEVILRCVPISNHLYFYWYRQILGQKVEFLVSFYNNEISEKSEIFDDQFSVERPDGSNFTLKIRSTKLEDSAMYFCASTEAAVYEQYFGPGTRLTVT.